A selection of T cell receptor beta chains follows, all from one sample in a study of T cell repertoires in cytomegalovirus infection. MiXCR, applied by TCRdb to the reads, yields one record per CDR3 protein. Altogether about 120,000 distinct CDR3 sequences are present, about 30% being singletons, with the ten largest covering 40% to 45%. No antigen has been identified for these receptors. Here the sequenced sample was CD8+ T cells from cultured PBMCs, taken from culture after CMV antigen stimulation. These receptors were obtained from a human donor in good health (CMV status not recorded). Some clones in this sample may be carry-over from other donors' samples. CDR3s include the opening cysteine and the closing phenylalanine or tryptophan. A D gene is named only where the DNA matches it firmly. Expanded clones get a size class; other rows say once, few or many, or leave the size out.

TRBV29-1,few,-,TRBJ2-1,CSVEEGNEQFF,TGCAGCGTTGAAGAGGGTAATGAGCAGTTCTTC
TRBV4-1,-,-,TRBJ1-1,CASSPAGSRAVRTEAFF,TGCGCCAGCAGCCCCGCGGGGTCCAGGGCCGTGCGCACTGAAGCTTTCTTT
TRBV7-2,many,-,TRBJ1-5,CATAGESNQPQHF,TGTGCCACCGCGGGGGAGAGCAATCAGCCCCAGCATTTT
TRBV7-9,few,TRBD1,TRBJ2-7,CASSRRDRGFYEQYF,TGTGCCAGCAGCAGAAGGGACAGGGGCTTCTACGAGCAGTACTTC
TRBV7-6,-,TRBD1,TRBJ2-5,CASSEAGGGAQETQYF,TGTGCCAGCAGCGAAGCAGGGGGTGGGGCTCAAGAGACCCAGTACTTC
TRBV5-1,few,-,TRBJ2-7,CASSLLSGSNEQYF,TGCGCCAGCAGCTTGTTATCTGGGAGCAACGAGCAGTACTTC
TRBV5-8,few,TRBD2,TRBJ2-7,CASSPRIAGSYERQYF,TGTGCCAGCAGCCCTCGGATAGCGGGGTCCTACGAGCGGCAGTACTTC
TRBV12-3/TRBV12-4,-,TRBD1,TRBJ1-2,CASSAGGIDGYTF,TGTGCCAGCAGCGCAGGGGGAATCGATGGCTACACCTTC
TRBV19,-,TRBD1,TRBJ2-3,CASSILGTGDGATDTQYF,TGTGCCAGTAGTATATTAGGGACAGGGGATGGAGCCACAGATACGCAGTATTTT
TRBV27,-,-,TRBJ1-2,CASSLYGGRDGYTF,TGTGCCAGCAGTTTATATGGAGGCCGGGATGGCTACACCTTC
TRBV11-3,-,-,TRBJ2-1,CASNEQFF,TGTGCCAGCAATGAGCAGTTCTTC
TRBV7-6,-,TRBD1,TRBJ2-7,CASSPRTGDYEQYF,TGTGCCAGCAGCCCGAGGACAGGGGACTACGAGCAGTACTTC
TRBV29-1,-,TRBD1,TRBJ2-7,CSVHGTGSSYEQYF,TGCAGCGTGCACGGGACAGGGAGCTCCTACGAGCAGTACTTC
TRBV24-1,-,-,TRBJ2-1,CATMAGVNEQFF,TGTGCCACCATGGCAGGGGTTAATGAGCAGTTCTTC
TRBV7-7,-,TRBD2,TRBJ2-6,CASSPNGGYNVLTF,TGTGCTAGCAGCCCCAACGGGGGGTACAACGTCCTGACTTTC
TRBV6-6,-,-,TRBJ2-4,CASSPGGTIAKNIQYF,TGTGCCAGCAGCCCCGGAGGGACGATAGCCAAAAACATTCAGTACTTC
TRBV4-1,-,TRBD1,TRBJ1-1,CASARRDRSLNTEAFF,TGCGCCAGCGCCCGGAGGGACAGATCTTTGAACACTGAAGCTTTCTTT
TRBV7-6,-,-,TRBJ2-7,CASSLGGGIIPISEQYF,TGTGCCAGCAGCTTGGGCGGAGGAATTATCCCAATCTCCGAGCAGTACTTC
TRBV12-3/TRBV12-4,many,TRBD2,TRBJ2-1,CASSLARGGASYNEQFF,TGTGCCAGCAGTTTAGCGCGCGGGGGGGCATCCTACAATGAGCAGTTCTTC
TRBV6-6,-,-,TRBJ2-3,CASSYTRGHTDTQYF,TGTGCCAGCAGTTACACTAGGGGTCACACAGATACGCAGTATTTT
TRBV10-3,many,TRBD2,TRBJ2-1,CAISGPKGGLAGVVAYNEQFF,TGTGCCATCAGTGGTCCGAAAGGAGGACTAGCGGGGGTTGTCGCCTACAATGAGCAGTTCTTC
TRBV27,-,-,TRBJ2-7,CASSLQGIGLYEQYF,TGTGCCAGCAGTTTGCAGGGGATCGGTTTGTACGAGCAGTACTTC
TRBV5-4,-,TRBD1,TRBJ1-2,CASSKKAGGYGYTF,TGTGCCAGCAGCAAGAAGGCAGGGGGCTATGGCTACACCTTC
TRBV2,-,-,TRBJ2-7,CASRYTQGRSGEQYF,TGTGCCAGCAGGTATACGCAGGGAAGATCGGGCGAGCAGTACTTC